This is a list of T cell receptor beta chains from one sample in a study of blood T cell repertoires in COVID-19. TCRdb's copy holds only in-frame clones and misses some; the assay was immunoSEQ multiplex PCR. The profile shows approximately 280,000 clones, about 89% of them singletons. Material for sequencing was PBMCs or T cells enriched from blood (not recorded which). The receptors were gathered from a woman aged 18-35 years who had recovered from COVID-19. Each CDR3 is given with its conserved first and last residue. Fields, in order: V gene, J gene, clone size, D gene, CDR3 DNA, CDR3 protein. The D gene is left open where the match is weak. The size field is filled for only some rows; it gives once, few, many or a size class.

TRBV5-1	TRBJ1-1	-	-	TGCGCCAGCAGTTGGGCGGGTGGTGTCACTGAAGCTTTCTTT	CASSWAGGVTEAFF
TRBV11-3	TRBJ1-2	many	TRBD1	TGTGCCAGCAGCCGAAACGGACAGGACTATGGCTACACCTTC	CASSRNGQDYGYTF
TRBV28	TRBJ2-4	-	TRBD1	TGTGCCAGCAGTCTTCAATACGACAGGGGCGGTAATATCATTCAGTACTTC	CASSLQYDRGGNIIQYF
TRBV28	TRBJ1-5	-	-	TGTGCCAGCAGTTCAGGGGTTCAGCCCCAGCATTTT	CASSSGVQPQHF
TRBV5-8	TRBJ2-1	-	-	TGTGCCAGCAGCTTGGACGGGAGTGCCCACAATGAGCAGTTCTTC	CASSLDGSAHNEQFF
TRBV19	TRBJ2-6	-	TRBD1	TGTGCCAGTAGTATTACAGGGGACCACTCTGGGGCCAACGTCCTGACTTTC	CASSITGDHSGANVLTF
TRBV10-2	TRBJ2-1	-	-	TGCGCCAGCAGCCCCTCGGACTACAGGCCAGGGCAGTTCTTC	CASSPSDYRPGQFF
TRBV29-1	TRBJ2-1	-	TRBD2	TGCAGCGTTGGGCGGGAGAGGGGCAGTGAGCAGTTCTTC	CSVGRERGSEQFF
TRBV5-1	TRBJ2-1	-	TRBD2	TGCGCCAGCAGCTCCCGGACTAGCGGGAAGCAGTTCTTC	CASSSRTSGKQFF
TRBV21-1	TRBJ1-6	once	-	TGTGCCAGCGGGGGCCAAACGAATTCACCCCTCCACTTT	CASGGQTNSPLHF
TRBV3-1/TRBV3-2	TRBJ1-1	-	-	TGTGCCAGCAGCCCTCAGGGTGGGAAGGCTTTCTTT	CASSPQGGKAFF
TRBV3-1/TRBV3-2	TRBJ1-5	-	TRBD1	TGTGCCAGCAGCCAAGTTCCAGGACAGGGGACTTTTCAGCCCCAGCATTTT	CASSQVPGQGTFQPQHF
TRBV6-5	TRBJ1-5	once	TRBD1	TGTGCCAGCAGTTTGACAGGGGGTGGGAGTCAGCCCCAGCATTTT	CASSLTGGGSQPQHF
TRBV18	TRBJ2-2	once	TRBD1	TGTGCCAGCTCAGAACAGGGGACCGGGGAGCTGTTTTTT	CASSEQGTGELFF
TRBV11-3	TRBJ1-1	-	-	TGTGCCAGCAGCCACCCGACCGAGGGGGTGACGAACACTGAAGCTTTCTTT	CASSHPTEGVTNTEAFF
TRBV9	TRBJ2-1	-	-	TGTGCCAGCAGCGTAGTGGGACTCCTCAATGAGCAGTTCTTC	CASSVVGLLNEQFF
TRBV5-1	TRBJ1-3	once	TRBD1	TGCGCCAGCAGCGTGGACAGGCCCTCTGGAAACACCATATATTTT	CASSVDRPSGNTIYF
TRBV29-1	TRBJ2-2	-	-	TGCAGCGTTGAAGAAGTAGAGCGGACCACCGGGGAGCTGTTTTTT	CSVEEVERTTGELFF
TRBV24-1	TRBJ2-7	-	-	TGTGCCACCAGTGATTTGAACGGGTACGAGCAGTACTTC	CATSDLNGYEQYF
TRBV27	TRBJ1-6	-	-	TGTGCCAGCAGCCCGATTACAGGGATTTTCTACAATTCACCCCTCCACTTT	CASSPITGIFYNSPLHF
TRBV3-1/TRBV3-2	TRBJ2-3	-	TRBD2	TGTGCCAGCAGCTCCGGGACTAGCGGGTACACAGATACGCAGTATTTT	CASSSGTSGYTDTQYF
TRBV21-1	TRBJ2-1	-	-	TGTGCCAGCAGCAAAGCCGGCAGGGTGGGGCTAGCGGAGAACAATGAGCAGTTCTTC	CASSKAGRVGLAENNEQFF
TRBV6-5	TRBJ2-5	-	TRBD2	TGTGCCACCGGGGGGGGGCTAGCGGTCGAGACCCAGTACTTC	CATGGGLAVETQYF
TRBV19	TRBJ2-2	-	TRBD1	TGTGCCAGTCGCCAATCAGGGGGCAACACCGGGGAGCTGTTTTTT	CASRQSGGNTGELFF
TRBV6-5	TRBJ1-1	-	TRBD1	TGTGCCAGCAGTACCTCGTCCACAGGGGGCACTGAAGCTTTCTTT	CASSTSSTGGTEAFF
TRBV6-4	TRBJ2-2	-	-	TGTGCCAGCAGCCCTGAGCGGGCCGGGGAGCTGTTTTTT	CASSPERAGELFF
TRBV3-1/TRBV3-2	TRBJ2-2	few	TRBD1	TGTGCCAGCAGCCAACAGGACAGGGGGGAGCTGTTTTTT	CASSQQDRGELFF
TRBV3-1/TRBV3-2	TRBJ2-3	-	-	TGTGCCAGCAGCTTCCTTTCAGGGGGGAAGACAGATACGCAGTATTTT	CASSFLSGGKTDTQYF
TRBV4-3	TRBJ1-6	once	-	TGCGCCAGCAGCCAAGATTACCTTCCGGGCAGGGGTTCACCCCTCCACTTT	CASSQDYLPGRGSPLHF